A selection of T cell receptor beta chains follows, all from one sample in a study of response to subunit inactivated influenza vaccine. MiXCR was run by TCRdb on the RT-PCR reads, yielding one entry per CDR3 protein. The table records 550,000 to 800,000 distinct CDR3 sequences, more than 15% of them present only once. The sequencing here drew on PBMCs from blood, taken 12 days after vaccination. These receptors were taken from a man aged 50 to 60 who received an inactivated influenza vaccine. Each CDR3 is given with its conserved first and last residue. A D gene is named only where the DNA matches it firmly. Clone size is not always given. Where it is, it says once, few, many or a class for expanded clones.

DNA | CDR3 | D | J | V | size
TGTGCCAGCAGTTTTTCCAGGAACAATGAGCAGTTCTTC | CASSFSRNNEQFF | NA | TRBJ2-1 | TRBV12-3/TRBV12-4 | NA
TGTGCCAGCAGCTTAACACTAGCGGGCTACAATGAGCAGTTCTTC | CASSLTLAGYNEQFF | TRBD2 | TRBJ2-1 | TRBV7-3 | few
TGCGCCAGCAGCTTGGCCTCCCCAAAGACCCACGAGCAGTACTTC | CASSLASPKTHEQYF | NA | TRBJ2-7 | TRBV5-1 | few
TGTGCCAGCAGTTTATGGTTAGGGGACGAAACAGATACGCAGTATTTT | CASSLWLGDETDTQYF | NA | TRBJ2-3 | TRBV12-3/TRBV12-4 | NA
TGTGCCAGCAGCCAAGAATTCACAGGCGTTCACGGGGAGCTGTTTTTT | CASSQEFTGVHGELFF | NA | TRBJ2-2 | TRBV4-2 | few
TGTGCCAGCAGTGGCGAGGGCAATCAGCCCCAGCATTTT | CASSGEGNQPQHF | NA | TRBJ1-5 | TRBV9 | once
TGCAGTGCTAGGCAGGCAGGGGGAATCAATGAGCAGTTCTTC | CSARQAGGINEQFF | TRBD1 | TRBJ2-1 | TRBV20-1 | many
TGTGCCAGCAGCTCCGGACAGGCCCTATACAATGAGCAGTTCTTC | CASSSGQALYNEQFF | TRBD1 | TRBJ2-1 | TRBV7-2 | NA
TGCAGCGTTGCGGCAGGGACCTGGCTGGCCAATGAGCAGTTCTTC | CSVAAGTWLANEQFF | NA | TRBJ2-1 | TRBV29-1 | many
TGCGCCAGCAGCTTGGATGGTCTAGCGGGGGGGGTTGAGCAGTTCTTC | CASSLDGLAGGVEQFF | TRBD2 | TRBJ2-1 | TRBV5-1 | NA
TGTGCCAGCAGCTCGACAGGGCGAAGTTCACCCCTCCACTTT | CASSSTGRSSPLHF | TRBD1 | TRBJ1-6 | TRBV5-6 | few
TGTGCCAGCAGTTTAGGATTGGGCGGGAGGGCCACAGATACGCAGTATTTT | CASSLGLGGRATDTQYF | TRBD2 | TRBJ2-3 | TRBV12-3/TRBV12-4 | many
TGTGCCAGCAGCCTTCCGGTACTCGGAGATACGCAGTATTTT | CASSLPVLGDTQYF | NA | TRBJ2-3 | TRBV5-6 | NA
TGCAGTGCTAGAGACAATGAGCAGTTCTTC | CSARDNEQFF | NA | TRBJ2-1 | TRBV20-1 | many
TGTGCCAGCAGTTCTCAACACAGGGTCCGGCTCCACGAGCAGTACTTC | CASSSQHRVRLHEQYF | NA | TRBJ2-7 | TRBV27 | NA
TGCGCCAGCAGCCAAGGCTGGAGCAATCAGCCCCAGCATTTT | CASSQGWSNQPQHF | NA | TRBJ1-5 | TRBV4-1 | few
TGTGCCAGCAGCTCGTTAGCGGGAGGGCCCTCTGGTGAGCAGTTCTTC | CASSSLAGGPSGEQFF | TRBD2 | TRBJ2-1 | TRBV11-2 | few
TGTGCCAGCAGCCAACGGGGGCAGGGATCCTTTTCGTCTCACTATGGCTACACCTTC | CASSQRGQGSFSSHYGYTF | NA | TRBJ1-2 | TRBV3-1 | few
TGCAGTGCTAGAGAGCTCAATAGCGGGATTAGAGATACGCAGTATTTT | CSARELNSGIRDTQYF | TRBD2 | TRBJ2-3 | TRBV20-1 | NA
TGCAGCGTTGAGCAGCTACGCTTTAACTATGGCTACACCTTC | CSVEQLRFNYGYTF | NA | TRBJ1-2 | TRBV29-1 | NA
TGTGCCAGCAGGACCCCAGGGAACACCGGGGAGCTGTTTTTT | CASRTPGNTGELFF | NA | TRBJ2-2 | TRBV28 | NA
TGTGCCAGCAGCCATACAGGGGTCGGTTACGAGCAGTACTTC | CASSHTGVGYEQYF | TRBD1 | TRBJ2-7 | TRBV7-2 | few
TGTGCTTCAAGTGGCTCGCCCGGGGAGACCCAGTACTTC | CASSGSPGETQYF | NA | TRBJ2-5 | TRBV27 | few
TGTGCCAGCAGATCTAGCGGGTCTAGCACAGATACGCAGTATTTT | CASRSSGSSTDTQYF | TRBD2 | TRBJ2-3 | TRBV7-2 | few
TGTGCCAGCAGCTTCCCGCGGCAGACCCAGTACTTC | CASSFPRQTQYF | NA | TRBJ2-5 | TRBV12-3/TRBV12-4 | NA
TGTGCCAGCAGCGATATCCGAGACAGGGCAAACGGGGAGCTGTTTTTT | CASSDIRDRANGELFF | TRBD1 | TRBJ2-2 | TRBV11-3 | few
TGCAGCGTTGTCGGTCAGGGGCTTTGGAATGAGCAGTTCTTC | CSVVGQGLWNEQFF | NA | TRBJ2-1 | TRBV29-1 | NA